A single sample gave rise to the 2 T cell receptor beta chains below, sequenced in a study of cytomegalovirus exposure and HLA in healthy donors. Primers: 60 Vbeta forward and 13 Jbeta reverse. This table comes from immunoSEQ multiplex PCR, and its TCRdb copy is limited to in-frame clones, with some not included. The table records 130,000 or so clones, roughly three quarters of them present only once. Sample: PBMCs. The receptor set was obtained from a woman aged 60 to 75 in good health and CMV-seronegative.

This clone has a single count. This chain links TRBV4-1 with TRBJ2-7; D might be TRBD2 (6 bases). V lost 1 base and J lost 1, with 11 bases in between. The germline V gene encodes CDR1 MGHRA and CDR2 YSYEKL. This CDR3 has 15 amino acids. For the CDR3, the DNA is TGCGCCAGCAGCCAAGGAGCGGGTCCTTCCTACGAGCAGTACTTC. Encoded protein: CASSQGAGPSYEQYF.

The gene calls are TRBV27 and TRBJ2-7, with 7 bases that match TRBD2. Per germline, CDR1 MNHEY and CDR2 SMNVEV (reference sequence). The CDR3 length is 14 residues. The J segment lost 2 bases and the V segment lost 2 bases, leaving 3 bases of the junction unmatched. The CDR3 bases are TGTGCCAGCAGTTTAGGAGCGGGACCCTACGAGCAGTACTTC. Encoded protein: CASSLGAGPYEQYF.